The following is a TCR beta chain sequence with its context. Assay: immunoSEQ multiplex PCR; the TCRdb copy retains only in-frame clones and omits some. The sample records about 210,000 clones, roughly 84% being singletons. Trimming left V 0 bases short and J 0 bases short, with 9 bases between. The CDR3 is 15 residues long. Germline CDR1 is SGHKS and CDR2 is YYEKEE (reference sequence). This sample is drawn from a study of blood T cell repertoires in COVID-19. Overall study: The cDNA or gDNA used as material had been derived from T cells, B-cell-depleted T cells, or PBMCs.

The V gene is TRBV5-5, the J gene TRBJ1-1, with D hard to call. The origin of this receptor is a woman older than 75 with COVID-19, enrolled during active disease. The sequenced sample was peripheral blood. This chain's CDR3 is CASSLDGRMNTEAFF. The CDR3 DNA follows: TGTGCCAGCAGCTTGGATGGCAGAATGAACACTGAAGCTTTCTTT. Using reference TRBV5-5 and TRBJ1-1 for the parts outside the CDR3, the full variable domain is DAGVTQSPTHLIKTRGQQVTLRCSPISGHKSVSWYQQVLGQGPQFIFQYYEKEERGRGNFPDRFSARQFPNYSSELNVNALLLGDSALYLCASSLDGRMNTEAFFGQGTRLTVV.